This entry concerns a single T cell receptor beta chain. This record belongs to a study of blood T cell repertoires in COVID-19. Authors' processing steps: Reference gene primer amplification gave estimated nucleated cell counts. Produced via immunoSEQ multiplex PCR; TCRdb's table is partial and in-frame only. That table is the source of V, J and clone size, and D and trimming were worked out from the DNA. The repertoire holds 250,000 or so clones, around 89% seen once, with roughly 8.6% in the top ten. The study assigned cohorts using participant-reported clinical history. Recovered Cohort 3 donors showed two negative PCRs, clearance, or symptom resolution. Per germline, CDR1 SNHLY and CDR2 FYNNEI. Losses at the gene ends were 6 bases for V and 4 bases for J; bases not matched to a gene: 5. This CDR3 is 15 amino acids long.

The chain combines TRBV2 with TRBJ2-2; 10 bases map to TRBD2. Specimen: PBMCs or T cells enriched from blood (not recorded which). The clonotype comes from a middle-aged man who had recovered from COVID-19. The CDR3 here is CASRVAGGGTGELFF. DNA of the CDR3: TGTGCCAGCAGGGTAGCGGGAGGAGGCACCGGGGAGCTGTTTTTT.